The 21 T cell receptor beta chains below were found in one sample sequenced in a study of T cells after yellow fever vaccination. TCRdb processed the 5' RACE reads anew with MiXCR; each CDR3 protein has one entry. This sample yields 160,000 or so distinct CDR3 sequences, of which 6% to 7.5% are seen a single time; roughly 2.5% belongs to the top ten. The source material was CD4+ T cells sorted from PBMCs, sampled 4 to 5 days after the first yellow fever vaccination. These TCRs come from a man aged 18 to 30 who received the YFV17D yellow fever vaccine.

This clonotype was seen many times. The chain uses TRBV6-4 and TRBJ1-2; a possible D gene is TRBD1 (6 bases). Deletions cut 4 bases from V and 4 bases from J, with 13 bases between. Per the germline V gene, CDR1 is MRHNA and CDR2 is SNTAGT. CDR3 length equals 14 residues. CDR3 sequence: CASSAEQGGYGYTF. The DNA for the CDR3 is TGTGCCAGCAGTGCCGAACAGGGAGGCTATGGCTACACCTTC.

The V and J genes are TRBV18 and TRBJ1-1; D remains unclear. The length of the CDR3 is 15 residues. Germline-derived CDR1 and CDR2 are KGHSH and LQKENI. V lost 2 bases, J lost 4 bases, and 14 bases lay in between. CDR3 nucleotides: TGTGCCAGCTCACCATTCCCGGACGGGATCACTGAAGCTTTCTTT. This translates into CASSPFPDGITEAFF.

This clonotype appeared a few times. V and J are TRBV7-9 and TRBJ1-2; a weak D match, TRBD1 (6 bases). Trimming took off 7 bases at V and 5 bases at J, with 23 bases between the two ends. There are 16 residues in the CDR3. Germline lookup yields CDR1 SEHNR and CDR2 FQNEAQ (reference sequence). CDR3 sequence: CASTPPGGRTGYGYTF. CDR3 coding DNA: TGTGCCAGCACCCCCCCGGGGGGCCGGACGGGGTATGGCTACACCTTC.

This clonotype was seen more than once but under ten times. The J gene is TRBJ2-7, the V gene TRBV29-1, with D possibly TRBD2 on 6 matching bases. With 3 bases removed from V and 3 bases from J, the gap between germline ends came to 12 bases. Germline CDR1 is SQVTM and CDR2 is ANQGSEA. The CDR3 has 13 amino acids. The CDR3 protein is CSVEGPGGYEQYF. The CDR3 coding sequence is TGCAGCGTTGAGGGTCCCGGGGGCTACGAGCAGTACTTC.

The CDR3 here is CASSTRLAGYEQYF. The CDR3 DNA follows: TGTGCCAGTAGTACCAGGCTAGCTGGCTACGAGCAGTACTTC. The chain couples TRBV19 to TRBJ2-7; maybe TRBD2 (5 bases). The CDR3 is 14 amino acids. Between the trimmed V and J ends, which lost 4 bases and 3 bases, there was a span of 13 bases. Germline V CDR1 and CDR2: LNHDA, SQIVND (reference sequence).

This clonotype has just a few counts. The chain combines TRBV10-2 with TRBJ2-1; D possibly corresponds to TRBD2 (5 bases). V lost 6 bases to trimming and J lost 0 bases, with 9 bases between them. Germline CDR1 and CDR2: WSHSY and SAAADI. There are 14 residues in the CDR3. As DNA, the CDR3 is TGCGCCAGCAGGAGGGAGAGCTCCTACAATGAGCAGTTCTTC. Protein product: CASRRESSYNEQFF.

This clonotype was seen repeatedly, ten times or more. Here the CDR3 omits its conserved ending phenylalanine or tryptophan, so a read error is the likely source. No DNA is shown, since the ends of the CDR3 on it are uncertain; the CDR3 is the one TCRdb lists. The rearrangement links TRBV15 to TRBJ2-3; the table's D gene call, TRBD2, was not cross checked with the DNA. The CDR3 sequence runs 13 residues, both termini included. From germline, CDR1 is LNHNV and CDR2 YYDKDF (reference sequence). CDR3 sequence: CATSRDLSGGSGL.

This clonotype has more than one count but fewer than ten. The rearrangement joins TRBV19 to TRBJ1-1; 9 bases map to TRBD1. This CDR3 comprises 16 residues. V was pared by 5 bases and J by 5 bases, with 12 bases of the junction left unmatched. Looked up from germline, CDR1 is LNHDA and CDR2 is SQIVND (reference sequence). The CDR3 bases are TGTGCCAGTAGTCCCTCACAGGGGGCTGGCGTGACTGAAGCTTTCTTT. Translation: CASSPSQGAGVTEAFF.

Only a few counts were recorded for this clonotype. CDR3 in amino acids: CASSVASSVQETQYF. The CDR3 DNA follows: TGTGCCAGCAGCGTAGCGTCTAGCGTGCAGGAGACCCAGTACTTC. The chain combines TRBV9 with TRBJ2-5, with D perhaps matching TRBD2 (6 bases). CDR3 length: 15 residues. Germline V CDR1 and CDR2: SGDLS, YYNGEE. The ends were cut back, 0 bases at V and 5 bases at J, with 14 bases in the middle.

This clonotype has at least ten counts. The chain is built from TRBV7-2 and TRBJ2-3; TRBD2 might be the D (5 bases). The CDR3 covers 14 residues. Trimming left V 1 base short and J 7 bases short, with 12 bases between. Germline CDR1 is SGHTA and CDR2 is FQGNSA. CDR3: CASSLGRSQNTQYF. The CDR3 DNA reads as TGTGCCAGCAGCTTAGGGAGGTCCCAGAATACGCAGTATTTT.

The V call is TRBV4-1, the J call TRBJ1-1, with D possibly TRBD1 on 6 matching bases. V lost 3 bases and J 5 bases, leaving 13 bases between the germline ends. Germline CDR1 MGHRA, CDR2 YSYEKL. This CDR3 comprises 14 residues. CDR3 sequence reads: CASSHQGKKTEAFF. The DNA for the CDR3 is TGCGCCAGCAGCCACCAGGGGAAGAAGACTGAAGCTTTCTTT.

This chain joins TRBV7-2 and TRBJ1-2, with D hard to call. The CDR3 length is 12 residues. Trimming removed 5 bases at V and 6 bases at J, with 10 bases between. Germline V CDR1 and CDR2: SGHTA, FQGNSA. This chain's CDR3 is CASSTQENGYTF. The CDR3 bases are TGTGCCAGCAGCACGCAGGAGAATGGCTACACCTTC.

With respect to this clonotype: At one boundary the junction diverges from the germline segment, which might be a read error. The DNA of the CDR3 is TGTGCTAGCAGCCAAAGTACATACCAAGAGACCCAGTACTTC. Its protein is CASSQSTYQETQYF. This rearrangement joins TRBV7-7 to TRBJ2-5, with unresolved D. CDR3 length: 14 amino acids. Germline loops: CDR1 SSHAT, CDR2 FNYEAQ (reference sequence).

There are many counts of this clonotype. V gene TRBV5-1 combines with J gene TRBJ1-1, with D maybe TRBD1 (6 bases). Germline values: CDR1 SGHRS, CDR2 YFSETQ. V was cut by 4 bases and J by 2 bases, with 12 bases left in between. This CDR3 has 14 residues. CDR3 sequence (DNA): TGCGCCAGCAGCCCCTGGGGGGGCAACACTGAAGCTTTCTTT. Its translation: CASSPWGGNTEAFF. Based on the CDR3 plus reference TRBV5-1 and TRBJ1-1, the full variable domain is KAGVTQTPRYLIKTRGQQVTLSCSPISGHRSVSWYQQTPGQGLQFLFEYFSETQRNKGNFPGRFSGRQFSNSRSEMNVSTLELGDSALYLCASSPWGGNTEAFFGQGTRLTVV.

The genes are TRBV2 and TRBJ1-2, with TRBD1 identical over 7 bases. J gave up 7 bases and V 4 bases, and 9 bases lay outside the gene matches. The length of the CDR3 is 14 residues. The germline gives CDR1 SNHLY, CDR2 FYNNEI. Here the CDR3 DNA reads TGTGCCAGCAGTGTCGACAGGGTTCCATCTGGCTACACCTTC. Its translation is CASSVDRVPSGYTF.

This clonotype has at least ten counts. The J gene is TRBJ2-3, the V gene TRBV5-8, with 10 bases aligning to TRBD2. The CDR3 consists of 16 residues. Per germline, CDR1 SGHTS and CDR2 YDEGEE. J lost 2 bases, V lost 4 bases, and 7 bases had no gene match. CDR3 region: CASSRGLAVNTDTQYF. DNA of the CDR3: TGTGCCAGCAGCAGAGGACTAGCGGTGAACACAGATACGCAGTATTTT.

The table lists this clonotype with a count of one. With a much larger clone just one base away, this may be a read error. The J gene is TRBJ2-7, the V gene TRBV5-6, with D hard to call. Germline lookup yields CDR1 SGHDT and CDR2 YYEEEE. The length of the CDR3 is 14 residues. The CDR3 nucleotides are TGTGCCAGCAGCTTAAGGGCCTCCTCCTACCAGCAGTACTTC. Translating it yields CASSLRASSYQQYF.

CDR3 nucleotides: TGTGCCAGCAGCCTACCCGGTACAGGGTTACGTGGCTACACCTTC. This codes for CASSLPGTGLRGYTF. This sequence joins TRBV7-2 and TRBJ1-2; D possibly corresponds to TRBD1 (6 bases). The CDR3 is 15 residues long. The germline gives CDR1 SGHTA, CDR2 FQGNSA. Trimming removed 5 bases from V and 7 bases from J, with 20 bases in between.

This clonotype occurred a few times. V is TRBV12-3 or TRBV12-4 and J is TRBJ2-5; TRBD1 agrees at 7 bases. J was trimmed by 2 bases and V by 6 bases; bases with no gene match: 6. This CDR3 is built from 14 residues. In DNA form, the CDR3 reads TGTGCCAGCAGCACACTGGACAGGCAAGAGACCCAGTACTTC. Amino acids: CASSTLDRQETQYF.

The sample holds many counts of this clonotype. The rearrangement uses TRBV7-6 and TRBJ2-2, with D perhaps TRBD2 (5 bases). The CDR3 runs 13 residues. Trimming took off 0 bases at V and 7 bases at J, with 6 bases between the two ends. From germline, CDR1 is SGHVS and CDR2 FNYEAQ. The CDR3 loop is CASSLAEDGELFF. CDR3 DNA: TGTGCCAGCAGCTTAGCGGAGGACGGGGAGCTGTTTTTT.

This clonotype was counted at least ten times. The chain couples TRBV20-1 to TRBJ1-3; 7 nucleotides match TRBD1. Trimming removed 3 bases from V and 8 bases from J; junction bases left unmatched: 7. Germline V gene lookup returns CDR1 DFQATT and CDR2 SNEGSKA (reference sequence). The CDR3 runs 13 residues. CDR3 region: CSASRQGRDTIYF. CDR3 coding DNA: TGCAGTGCTAGCCGACAGGGCAGGGACACCATATATTTT.